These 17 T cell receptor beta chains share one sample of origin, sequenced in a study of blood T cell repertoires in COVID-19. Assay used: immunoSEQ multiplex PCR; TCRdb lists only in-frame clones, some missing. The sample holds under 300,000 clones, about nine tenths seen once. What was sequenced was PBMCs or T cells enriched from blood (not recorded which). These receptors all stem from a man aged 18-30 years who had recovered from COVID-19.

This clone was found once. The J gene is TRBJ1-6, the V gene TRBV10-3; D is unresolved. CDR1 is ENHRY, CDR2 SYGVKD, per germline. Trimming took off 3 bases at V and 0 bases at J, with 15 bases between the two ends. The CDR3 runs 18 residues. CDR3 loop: CAISDLLASSSYNSPLHF. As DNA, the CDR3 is TGTGCCATCAGTGATTTACTGGCGTCTAGCTCCTATAATTCACCCCTCCACTTT.

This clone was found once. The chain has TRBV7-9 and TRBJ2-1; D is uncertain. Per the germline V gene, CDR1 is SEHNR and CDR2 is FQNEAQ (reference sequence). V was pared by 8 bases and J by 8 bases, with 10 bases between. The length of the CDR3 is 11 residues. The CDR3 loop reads CASELSDEQFF. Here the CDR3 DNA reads TGTGCCAGCGAGCTCTCGGATGAGCAGTTCTTC.

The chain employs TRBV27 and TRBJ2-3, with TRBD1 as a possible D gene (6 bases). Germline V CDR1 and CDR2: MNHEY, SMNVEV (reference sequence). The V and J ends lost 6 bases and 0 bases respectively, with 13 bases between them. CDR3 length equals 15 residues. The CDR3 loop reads CASRENRESTDTQYF. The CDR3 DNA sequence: TGTGCCAGCAGGGAGAACAGGGAAAGCACAGATACGCAGTATTTT.

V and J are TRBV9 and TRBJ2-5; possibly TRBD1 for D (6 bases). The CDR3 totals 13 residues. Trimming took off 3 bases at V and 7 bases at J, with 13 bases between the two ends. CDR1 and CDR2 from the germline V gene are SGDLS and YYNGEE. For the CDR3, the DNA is TGTGCCAGCAGCGACCGGGACATCGGGACCCAGTACTTC. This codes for CASSDRDIGTQYF.

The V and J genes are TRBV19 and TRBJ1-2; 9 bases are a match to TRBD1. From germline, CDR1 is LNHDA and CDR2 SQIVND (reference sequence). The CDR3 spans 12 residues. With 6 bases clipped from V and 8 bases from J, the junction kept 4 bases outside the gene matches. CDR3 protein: CASRRDREGYTF. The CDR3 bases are TGTGCCAGTAGACGGGACAGGGAAGGCTACACCTTC.

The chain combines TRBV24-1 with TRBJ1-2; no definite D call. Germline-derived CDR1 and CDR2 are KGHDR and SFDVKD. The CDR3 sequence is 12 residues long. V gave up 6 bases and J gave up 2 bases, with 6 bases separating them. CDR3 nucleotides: TGTGCCACCAGTCTACAGAACTATGGCTACACCTTC. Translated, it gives CATSLQNYGYTF.

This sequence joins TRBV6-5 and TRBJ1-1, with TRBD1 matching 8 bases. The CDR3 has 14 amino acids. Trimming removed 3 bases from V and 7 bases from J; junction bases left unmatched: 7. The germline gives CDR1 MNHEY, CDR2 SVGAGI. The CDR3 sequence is CASSYGIDRGEAFF. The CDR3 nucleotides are TGTGCCAGCAGTTATGGAATCGACAGGGGTGAAGCTTTCTTT.

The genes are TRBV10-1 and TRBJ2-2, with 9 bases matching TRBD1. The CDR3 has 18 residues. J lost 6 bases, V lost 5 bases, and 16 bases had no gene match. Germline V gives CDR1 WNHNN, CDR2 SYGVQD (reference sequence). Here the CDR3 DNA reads TGCGCCAGCAGTAGTACCGGCTTAGGACAGGGGCGATCCGGGGAGCTGTTTTTT. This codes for CASSSTGLGQGRSGELFF.

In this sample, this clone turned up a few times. The CDR3 region is CASSSHDRGDTQYF. CDR3 DNA sequence: TGTGCCAGCAGTTCCCACGACAGGGGCGATACGCAGTATTTT. The rearrangement links TRBV28 to TRBJ2-3; the match to TRBD1 covers 8 bases. The germline V gene has CDR1 MDHEN and CDR2 SYDVKM. This CDR3 is 14 amino acids long. V trimming: 4 bases; J trimming: 6 bases; junction bases outside the gene matches: 6.

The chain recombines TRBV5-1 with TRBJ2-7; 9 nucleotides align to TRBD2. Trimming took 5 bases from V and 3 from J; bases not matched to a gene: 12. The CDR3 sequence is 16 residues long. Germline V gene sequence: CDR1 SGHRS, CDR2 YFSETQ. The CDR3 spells CASSIGLAGPYYEQYF. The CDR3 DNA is TGCGCCAGCAGTATTGGTCTAGCGGGACCCTACTACGAGCAGTACTTC.

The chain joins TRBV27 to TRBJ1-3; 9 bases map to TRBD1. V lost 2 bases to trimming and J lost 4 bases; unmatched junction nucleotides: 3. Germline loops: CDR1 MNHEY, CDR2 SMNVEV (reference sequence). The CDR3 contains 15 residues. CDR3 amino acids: CASSLGGQGGNTIYF. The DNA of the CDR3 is TGTGCCAGCAGTTTAGGGGGACAGGGAGGAAACACCATATATTTT.

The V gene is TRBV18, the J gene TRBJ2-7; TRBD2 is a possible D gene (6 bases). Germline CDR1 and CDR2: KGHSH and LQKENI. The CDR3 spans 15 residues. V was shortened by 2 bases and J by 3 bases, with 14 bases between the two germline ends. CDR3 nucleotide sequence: TGTGCCAGCTCACCAGGGGGGACGGGAAACTACGAGCAGTACTTC. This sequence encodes CASSPGGTGNYEQYF.

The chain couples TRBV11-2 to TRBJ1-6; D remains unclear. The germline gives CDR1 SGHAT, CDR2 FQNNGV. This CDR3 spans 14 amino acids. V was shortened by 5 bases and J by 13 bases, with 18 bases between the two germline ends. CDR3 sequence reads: CASSLMPSGSPLHF. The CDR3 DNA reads TGTGCCAGCAGCCTTATGCCCAGTGGTTCTCCCCTCCACTTT. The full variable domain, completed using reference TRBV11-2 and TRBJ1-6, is EAGVAQSPRYKIIEKRQSVAFWCNPISGHATLYWYQQILGQGPKLLIQFQNNGVVDDSQLPKDRFSAERLKGVDSTLKIQPAKLEDSAVYLCASSLMPSGSPLHFGNGTRLTVT.

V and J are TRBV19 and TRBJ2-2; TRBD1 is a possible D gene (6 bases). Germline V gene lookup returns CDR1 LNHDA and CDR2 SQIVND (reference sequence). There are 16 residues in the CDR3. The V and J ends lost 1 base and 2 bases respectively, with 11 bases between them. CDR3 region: CASSIVGALNTGELFF. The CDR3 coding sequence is TGTGCCAGTAGTATAGTGGGGGCCTTAAACACCGGGGAGCTGTTTTTT.

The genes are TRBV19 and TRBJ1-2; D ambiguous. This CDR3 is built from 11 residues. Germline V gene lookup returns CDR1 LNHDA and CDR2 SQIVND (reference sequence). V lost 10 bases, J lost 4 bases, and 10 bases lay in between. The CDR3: CATFDTYGYTF. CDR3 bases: TGTGCCACCTTCGACACCTATGGCTACACCTTC.

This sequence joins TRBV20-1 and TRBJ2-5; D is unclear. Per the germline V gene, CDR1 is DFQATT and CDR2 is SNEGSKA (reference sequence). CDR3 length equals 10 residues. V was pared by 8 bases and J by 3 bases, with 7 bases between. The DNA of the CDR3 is TGCAGTCCCCGCGAAGAGACCCAGTACTTC. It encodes CSPREETQYF.

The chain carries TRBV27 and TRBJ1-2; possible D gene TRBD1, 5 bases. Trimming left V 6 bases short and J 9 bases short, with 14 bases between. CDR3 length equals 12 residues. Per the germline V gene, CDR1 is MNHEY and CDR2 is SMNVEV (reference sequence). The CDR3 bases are TGTGCCAGCAGCCCATGGGGCCAGAGCTACACCTTC. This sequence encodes CASSPWGQSYTF.